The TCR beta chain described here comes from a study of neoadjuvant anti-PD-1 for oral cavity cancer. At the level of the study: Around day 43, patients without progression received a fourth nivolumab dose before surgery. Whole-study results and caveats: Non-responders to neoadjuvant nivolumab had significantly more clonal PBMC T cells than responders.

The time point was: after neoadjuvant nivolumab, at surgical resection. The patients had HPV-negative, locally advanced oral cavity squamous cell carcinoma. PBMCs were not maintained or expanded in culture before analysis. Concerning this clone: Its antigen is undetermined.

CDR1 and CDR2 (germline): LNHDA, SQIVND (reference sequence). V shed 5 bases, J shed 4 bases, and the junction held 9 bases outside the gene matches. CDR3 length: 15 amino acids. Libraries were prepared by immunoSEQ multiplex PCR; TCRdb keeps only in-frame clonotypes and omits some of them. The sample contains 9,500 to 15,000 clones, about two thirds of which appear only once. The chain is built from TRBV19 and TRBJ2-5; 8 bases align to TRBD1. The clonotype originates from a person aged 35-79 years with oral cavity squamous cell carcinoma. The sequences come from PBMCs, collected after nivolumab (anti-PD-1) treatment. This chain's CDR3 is CASSGVGQGRETQYF. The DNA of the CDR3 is TGTGCCAGTAGTGGCGTCGGACAGGGACGAGAGACCCAGTACTTC.